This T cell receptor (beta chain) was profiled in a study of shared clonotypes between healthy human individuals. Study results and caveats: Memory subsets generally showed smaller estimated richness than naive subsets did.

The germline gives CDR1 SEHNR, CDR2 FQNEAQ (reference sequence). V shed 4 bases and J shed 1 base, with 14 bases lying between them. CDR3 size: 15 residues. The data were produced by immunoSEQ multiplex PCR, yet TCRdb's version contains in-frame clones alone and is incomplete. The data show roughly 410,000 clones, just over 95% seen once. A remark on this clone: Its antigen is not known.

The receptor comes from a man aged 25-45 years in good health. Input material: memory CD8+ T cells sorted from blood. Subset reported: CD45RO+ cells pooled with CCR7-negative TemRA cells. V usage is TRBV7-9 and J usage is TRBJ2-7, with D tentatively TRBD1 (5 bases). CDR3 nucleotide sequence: TGTGCCAGCAGCTACTCAGGGTTGAGGTCCTACGAGCAGTACTTC. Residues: CASSYSGLRSYEQYF. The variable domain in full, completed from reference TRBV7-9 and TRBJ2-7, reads DTGVSQNPRHKITKRGQNVTFRCDPISEHNRLYWYRQTLGQGPEFLTYFQNEAQLEKSRLLSDRFSAERPKGSFSTLEIQRTEQGDSAMYLCASSYSGLRSYEQYFGPGTRLTVT.